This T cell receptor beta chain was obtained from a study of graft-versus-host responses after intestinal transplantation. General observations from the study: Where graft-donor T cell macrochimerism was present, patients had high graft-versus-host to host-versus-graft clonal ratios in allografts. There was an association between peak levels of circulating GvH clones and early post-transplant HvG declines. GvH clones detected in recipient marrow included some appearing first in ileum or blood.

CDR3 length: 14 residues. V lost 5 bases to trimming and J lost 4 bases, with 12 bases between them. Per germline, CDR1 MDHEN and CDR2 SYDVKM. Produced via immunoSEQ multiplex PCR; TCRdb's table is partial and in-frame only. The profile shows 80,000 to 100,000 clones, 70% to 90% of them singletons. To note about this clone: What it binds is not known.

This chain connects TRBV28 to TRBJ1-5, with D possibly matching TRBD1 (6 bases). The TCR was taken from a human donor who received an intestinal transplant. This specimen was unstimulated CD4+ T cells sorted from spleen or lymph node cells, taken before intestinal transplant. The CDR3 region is CASSPFRGNQPQHF. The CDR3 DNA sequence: TGTGCCAGCAGTCCCTTCAGGGGAAATCAGCCCCAGCATTTT.